The clone carrying this T cell receptor (beta chain) has only one observation. What it binds is not known. Profiling relied on immunoSEQ multiplex PCR, and the TCRdb table lists in-frame clones only, not all of them. The sample shows some 350,000 clones, about 90% of them seen only once. Germline V lookup: CDR1 SEHNR, CDR2 FQNEAQ (reference sequence). Trimming took off 1 base at V and 6 bases at J, with 12 bases between the two ends. The CDR3 is 14 amino acids. These data belong to a study of Ad26.COV2.S vaccination and SARS-CoV-2 variants. The study's findings and limits: Reports say spike-specific CD8+ and CD4+ T cell responses covered substantial breadth after vaccination. Using TCR breadth and depth analyses may have led to underestimated total T cell responses.

The specimen comprised peripheral blood, sampled after recovery from COVID-19. The receptor's source is a human donor who had recovered from COVID-19. The rearrangement joins TRBV7-9 to TRBJ1-1; unclear D gene. CDR3 residues: CASSLVGLNPEAFF. The CDR3 coding sequence is TGTGCCAGCAGCTTAGTTGGACTTAACCCTGAAGCTTTCTTT.